Presented here are 23 T cell receptor beta chains from one specimen sequenced in a study of cytomegalovirus exposure and HLA in healthy donors. The method was immunoSEQ multiplex PCR; TCRdb's version includes in-frame clones alone and lacks a portion of them. This table holds 150,000 to 200,000 clones, roughly nine tenths found once. The sequenced sample was PBMCs. Receptor source: a woman aged 18 to 35 in good health and CMV-seropositive.

The V and J genes are TRBV7-9 and TRBJ2-1; 7 bases are a match to TRBD2. The V and J ends lost 3 bases and 8 bases, in that order; junction bases with no gene match: 10. CDR1 is SEHNR and CDR2 is FQNEAQ in the germline V gene (reference sequence). The CDR3 is 15 residues long. CDR3 sequence: CASSFLAGVEDEQFF. The CDR3 DNA reads as TGTGCCAGCAGCTTCCTCGCGGGAGTTGAGGATGAGCAGTTCTTC.

V and J are TRBV5-1 and TRBJ1-1, with a possible D match to TRBD1 (5 bases). There are 15 residues in the CDR3. Germline V gene lookup returns CDR1 SGHRS and CDR2 YFSETQ. V shed 0 bases and J shed 5 bases, with 14 bases lying between them. This chain's CDR3 is CASSLAPGIGTEAFF. The CDR3 coding sequence is TGCGCCAGCAGCTTGGCCCCAGGGATCGGGACTGAAGCTTTCTTT.

The chain is built from TRBV2 and TRBJ1-1; 9 bases agree with TRBD1. Germline V CDR1 and CDR2: SNHLY, FYNNEI. V lost 3 bases, J lost 7 bases, and 6 bases stayed unmatched. The CDR3 loop spans 14 amino acids. CDR3 residues: CASSERTGVVEAFF. Here the CDR3 DNA reads TGTGCCAGCAGTGAGAGGACAGGGGTGGTTGAAGCTTTCTTT.

V gene TRBV19 combines with J gene TRBJ1-3; the D is unclear. V was trimmed by 7 bases and J by 0 bases, leaving 10 bases between them. This CDR3 has 14 amino acids. Germline V gene data show CDR1 as LNHDA and CDR2 as SQIVND (reference sequence). The CDR3 sequence is CASMGTISGNTIYF. DNA of the CDR3: TGTGCCAGTATGGGCACCATCTCTGGAAACACCATATATTTT.

The J gene is TRBJ2-2, the V gene TRBV18; TRBD2 matches 9 bases. Germline CDR1 KGHSH, CDR2 LQKENI. The CDR3 runs 17 residues. Unmatched junction bases numbered 11, after V lost 3 bases and J lost 6 bases. DNA for the CDR3: TGTGCCAGCTCACCCCCAGAGGTAGCGGGAGTTCCCGGGGAGCTGTTTTTT. This gives the protein CASSPPEVAGVPGELFF.

V usage is TRBV6-5 and J usage is TRBJ2-6; D is ambiguous. V lost 6 bases and J 0 bases, leaving 6 bases between the germline ends. Germline CDR1 is MNHEY and CDR2 is SVGAGI. The CDR3 totals 14 residues. DNA of the CDR3: TGTGCCAGCAGGGTAGTCTCTGGGGCCAACGTCCTGACTTTC. It specifies CASRVVSGANVLTF.

The V gene is TRBV7-8, the J gene TRBJ2-3; 7 bases agree with TRBD1. Germline CDR1 SGHVS, CDR2 FQNEAQ. The junction had 6 bases not matched to a gene; V was cut back by 5 bases and J by 1 base. The CDR3 loop spans 15 amino acids. The CDR3 is CASSQPDRGTDTQYF. The CDR3 DNA sequence: TGTGCCAGCAGCCAACCTGACAGGGGCACAGATACGCAGTATTTT.

By sample share, this clone is medium-sized (0.01 to 0.1%). This chain connects TRBV6-5 to TRBJ2-7, with 7 bases aligning to TRBD2. Germline V gene data show CDR1 as MNHEY and CDR2 as SVGAGI. Losses at the gene ends were 9 bases for V and 5 bases for J; bases not matched to a gene: 10. The CDR3 length is 13 residues. The CDR3 protein is CASERDYKNEQYF. The CDR3 DNA is TGTGCCAGTGAACGGGACTACAAAAACGAGCAGTACTTC.

This clone turned up a few times. The rearrangement joins TRBV10-3 to TRBJ1-2, with 7 bases fitting TRBD1. The germline V gene encodes CDR1 ENHRY and CDR2 SYGVKD. The CDR3 is 13 amino acids. Losses at the gene ends were 5 bases for V and 2 bases for J; bases not matched to a gene: 2. CDR3 coding DNA: TGTGCCATCAGTAAACAGGGGAACTATGGCTACACCTTC. This codes for CAISKQGNYGYTF.

The table lists this clone with a few counts. This chain joins TRBV19 and TRBJ2-6; D is undetermined. V was clipped by 4 bases and J by 2 bases, with 6 bases between them. CDR1 LNHDA and CDR2 SQIVND come from the germline V gene (reference sequence). The CDR3 runs to 14 residues. The chain's CDR3 is CASSTQTGANVLTF. DNA for the CDR3: TGTGCCAGTAGTACACAGACTGGGGCCAACGTCCTGACTTTC.

The CDR3 sequence: CASSLRLAGGFYEQYF. Here the CDR3 DNA reads TGTGCCAGCAGCCTAAGACTAGCGGGAGGTTTCTACGAGCAGTACTTC. The chain carries TRBV11-3 and TRBJ2-7; 13 bases match TRBD2. The CDR3 totals 16 residues. V lost 5 bases to trimming and J lost 3 bases; unmatched junction nucleotides: 7. Germline V gene lookup returns CDR1 SGHNT and CDR2 YENEEA.

The J gene is TRBJ2-7, the V gene TRBV5-1; TRBD2 matches 7 bases. CDR1 SGHRS and CDR2 YFSETQ come from the germline V gene. With V trimmed by 1 base and J by 2 bases, 3 bases remained unmatched. The CDR3 runs to 14 residues. CDR3 residues: CASSLTSVPYEQYF. The CDR3 DNA follows: TGCGCCAGCAGCTTGACTAGCGTCCCCTACGAGCAGTACTTC.

This rearrangement joins TRBV4-3 to TRBJ2-7; 8 bases are shared with TRBD1. Germline values: CDR1 LGHNA, CDR2 YSLEER. With V trimmed by 0 bases and J by 2 bases, 6 bases remained unmatched. This CDR3 has 16 amino acids. The CDR3 is CASSQDSGQGTYEQYF. In DNA, the CDR3 is TGCGCCAGCAGCCAAGATTCAGGACAGGGCACCTACGAGCAGTACTTC.

The chain is built from TRBV7-2 and TRBJ2-2; D unclear. Germline V lookup: CDR1 SGHTA, CDR2 FQGNSA. The CDR3 covers 14 residues. Trimming removed 2 bases at V and 1 base at J, with 5 bases between. In DNA form, the CDR3 reads TGTGCCAGCAGCTTATCTAAGAACACCGGGGAGCTGTTTTTT. Its translation is CASSLSKNTGELFF.

The J gene is TRBJ2-3, the V gene TRBV29-1; D not certain. V was trimmed by 4 bases and J by 6 bases, leaving 5 bases between them. Per germline, CDR1 SQVTM and CDR2 ANQGSEA. CDR3 size: 10 residues. The CDR3 sequence is CSVVSDTQYF. DNA of the CDR3: TGCAGCGTTGTTTCGGATACGCAGTATTTT.

The CDR3 protein is CASSLSGTGGYTEAFF. CDR3 sequence (DNA): TGTGCCAGCAGTTTATCCGGGACAGGGGGGTACACTGAAGCTTTCTTT. The chain uses TRBV27 and TRBJ1-1, with 11 positions matching TRBD1. Germline V CDR1 and CDR2: MNHEY, SMNVEV (reference sequence). The CDR3 extends over 16 amino acids. J gave up 3 bases and V 0 bases, and 3 bases lay outside the gene matches.

The V call is TRBV7-3, the J call TRBJ2-1; the D gene is possibly TRBD2 (6 bases). Germline V gene sequence: CDR1 SGHTA, CDR2 FQGTGA. The CDR3 has 15 residues. Trimming shortened V by 2 bases and J by 7 bases, and 15 bases separated the two germline ends. This CDR3 reads CASSLGGVAKNEQFF. CDR3 DNA: TGTGCCAGCAGCTTAGGAGGGGTAGCAAAGAATGAGCAGTTCTTC. The whole variable domain, remainder taken from reference TRBV7-3 and TRBJ2-1, is GAGVSQTPSNKVTEKGKYVELRCDPISGHTALYWYRQSLGQGPEFLIYFQGTGAADDSGLPNDRFFAVRPEGSVSTLKIQRTERGDSAVYLCASSLGGVAKNEQFFGPGTRLTVL.

The V and J genes are TRBV7-5 and TRBJ1-3. TRBV7-5 is noted as a pseudogene. The CDR3 runs to 17 residues. The CDR3 here is CARSHPPERDSGNTIYF. CDR3 coding DNA: TGTGCCAGAAGCCACCCACCGGAACGGGACTCTGGAAACACCATATATTTT.

This clone was picked up one time. In DNA form, the CDR3 reads TGTGCCAGCAGTTTACAGCTTAATCAGCCCCAGCATTTT. It is translated as CASSLQLNQPQHF. The chain carries TRBV2 and TRBJ1-5; D is undetermined. The CDR3 has 13 amino acids. The germline CDR1 and CDR2 sequences are SNHLY and FYNNEI. The ends were cut back, 5 bases at V and 4 bases at J, with 9 bases in the middle.

This clone was detected only a few times. The chain combines TRBV7-8 with TRBJ1-2, with D hard to call. The CDR3 runs 13 residues. Per germline, CDR1 SGHVS and CDR2 FQNEAQ. V dropped 0 bases and J dropped 6 bases, with 8 bases sitting between them. The CDR3 DNA is TGTGCCAGCAGCTTAGCTGGGCAGGATGGCTACACCTTC. Translating gives CASSLAGQDGYTF.

This clone was recorded only once. This chain joins TRBV18 and TRBJ2-7; 11 bases agree with TRBD2. With 6 bases clipped from V and 1 base from J, the junction kept 5 bases outside the gene matches. The germline CDR1 and CDR2 sequences are KGHSH and LQKENI. The CDR3 is 15 amino acids. CDR3 in amino acids: CASSSGLAVSYEQYF. In nucleotides, the CDR3 is TGTGCCAGCTCTTCGGGACTAGCGGTTTCCTACGAGCAGTACTTC.

This chain connects TRBV7-2 to TRBJ2-7; 10 nucleotides align to TRBD2. The CDR3 consists of 13 residues. V dropped 7 bases and J dropped 9; count of bases not matched to a gene: 9. The germline CDR1 and CDR2 sequences are SGHTA and FQGNSA. CDR3 nucleotide sequence: TGTGCCAGCACCCTAGCGGGAGCCTCCGGGCAGTACTTC. Its protein product is CASTLAGASGQYF.

This clone was observed a single time. The gene calls are TRBV27 and TRBJ2-1; TRBD1 is a possible D gene (5 bases). V was clipped by 7 bases and J by 0 bases, with 13 bases between them. The CDR3 is made up of 15 amino acids. Germline assignment: CDR1 MNHEY and CDR2 SMNVEV (reference sequence). CDR3 loop: CASTLTGNSYNEQFF. CDR3 DNA: TGTGCCAGCACGCTAACAGGTAACTCCTACAATGAGCAGTTCTTC.